The count of the clone carrying this T cell receptor (beta chain) is one. The data stem from a study of blood T cell repertoires in COVID-19. About the research overall: COVID-19 samples from acute and convalescent phases originated in the United States, Italy and Spain. Nucleic acid was either cDNA or gDNA, and it came from T cells, B-cell-depleted T cells, or PBMCs.

Authors' methods: Amplification of reference gene primers provided the estimated nucleated cell counts. Using immunoSEQ multiplex PCR, the repertoire was profiled, and TCRdb retains in-frame clones only, with some absent. Clonal size and the V and J genes are those of that table, whereas D and trimming came from the DNA. The sample yields about 140,000 clones, 80% to 90% seen once. In germline, CDR1 is SQVTM, CDR2 ANQGSEA. This CDR3 has 17 amino acids. Germline trimming cut 2 bases from V and 2 bases from J; bases unmatched to any gene: 8. This sequence joins TRBV29-1 and TRBJ2-7; TRBD2 agrees at 14 bases. The receptor was isolated from a woman aged 50 to 65 with acute or convalescent COVID-19. The sequenced sample consisted of peripheral blood. The CDR3 sequence: CSVESGTSGSSPYEQYF. For the CDR3, the DNA is TGCAGCGTTGAATCTGGGACTAGCGGGAGTTCACCCTACGAGCAGTACTTC.